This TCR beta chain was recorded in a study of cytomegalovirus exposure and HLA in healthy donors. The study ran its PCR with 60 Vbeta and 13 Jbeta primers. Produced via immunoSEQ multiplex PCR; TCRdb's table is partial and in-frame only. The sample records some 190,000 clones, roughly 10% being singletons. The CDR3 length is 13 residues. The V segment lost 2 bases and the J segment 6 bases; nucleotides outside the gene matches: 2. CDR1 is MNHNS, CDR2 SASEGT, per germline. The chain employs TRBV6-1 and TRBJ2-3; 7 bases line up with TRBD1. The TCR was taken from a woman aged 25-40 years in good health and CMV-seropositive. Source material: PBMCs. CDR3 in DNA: TGTGCCAGCAGTGAACAGGGGGAGGATACGCAGTATTTT. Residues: CASSEQGEDTQYF.